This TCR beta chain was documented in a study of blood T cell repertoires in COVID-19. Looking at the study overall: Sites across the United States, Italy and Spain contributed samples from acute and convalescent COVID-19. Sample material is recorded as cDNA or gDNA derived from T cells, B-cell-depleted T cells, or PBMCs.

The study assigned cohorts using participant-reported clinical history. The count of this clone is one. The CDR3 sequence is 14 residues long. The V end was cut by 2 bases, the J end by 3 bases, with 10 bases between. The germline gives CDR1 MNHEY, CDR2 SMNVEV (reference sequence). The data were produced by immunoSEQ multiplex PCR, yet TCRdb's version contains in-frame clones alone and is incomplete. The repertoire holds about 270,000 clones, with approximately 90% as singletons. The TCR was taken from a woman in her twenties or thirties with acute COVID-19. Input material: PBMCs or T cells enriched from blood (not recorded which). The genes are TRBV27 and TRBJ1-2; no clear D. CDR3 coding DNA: TGTGCCAGCAGTTTAGCCCGGGGTGACTATGGCTACACCTTC. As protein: CASSLARGDYGYTF.